A single sample is the source of the 13 T cell receptor beta chains below, sequenced in a study of tumor-infiltrating lymphocytes in primary liver carcinoma. From 500 ng of total RNA, TCR beta-specific cDNA was reverse-transcribed using a constant-region primer. A slightly modified ARM-PCR protocol with three nested multiplex PCR rounds produced these TCR beta libraries. The opening two PCR rounds, about 10 cycles each, paired TRBV1-TRBV30 forward primers with a C-beta reverse primer. TCRdb reprocessed the multiplex PCR reads with MiXCR, giving one entry per CDR3 protein. Of about 120,000 distinct CDR3 sequences listed, around two thirds are singletons. The study co-extracted DNA and RNA from around 20-30 mg of unsorted bulk tissue. Sequencing input: tumor-adjacent normal liver tissue. The receptors were sampled from a woman aged 60-75 years with primary liver carcinoma and hepatitis B virus infection.

Notes on this clonotype: It is likely a read error, because the conserved phenylalanine at the end of the CDR3 is missing. The chain uses TRBV6-1 and TRBJ2-7; unclear D gene. The CDR3 length is 15 residues. Germline CDR1 is MNHNS and CDR2 is SASEGT. Between the trimmed V and J ends, which lost 2 bases and 0 bases, there was a span of 11 bases. DNA of the CDR3: TGTGCCAGCAGTGAATCGGTGTACTTCTCCTACGAGCAGTACATC. Translation: CASSESVYFSYEQYI.

The genes are TRBV29-1 and TRBJ2-2; D is perhaps TRBD1 (6 bases). V was clipped by 4 bases and J by 3 bases, with 9 bases between them. The CDR3 consists of 13 residues. Germline V gives CDR1 SQVTM, CDR2 ANQGSEA. The CDR3 spells CSVVRGHTGELFF. The CDR3 DNA reads TGCAGCGTTGTCAGGGGTCACACCGGGGAGCTGTTTTTT.

Points on this clonotype: At one of its ends the junction is not consistent with the germline gene, which may arise from a read error. The chain has TRBV12-3 or TRBV12-4 and TRBJ2-7; D gene ambiguous. The CDR3 runs 13 residues. Written as DNA, the CDR3 is TGTGCCAGTTGTTTCGGGTCCTACTACGGGCAGTACTTC. Its protein is CASCFGSYYGQYF.

A remark on this clonotype: A much larger clone is a single base away; this may be a read error. Because the CDR3 is missing its conserved closing phenylalanine or tryptophan, this is likely a read error. The chain is built from TRBV5-1 and TRBJ2-6, with unresolved D. V was pared by 3 bases and J by 0 bases, with 19 bases between. The length of the CDR3 is 19 residues. From germline, CDR1 is SGHRS and CDR2 YFSETQ. As DNA, the CDR3 is TGCGCCAGCAGCTCTAGGACGGAAATTATGAGCTCTGGGGCCAACGTCCTGACTCTC. Translated, it gives CASSSRTEIMSSGANVLTL.

About this clonotype: This may be a read error, as it is one base from a much larger clone. The chain joins TRBV28 to TRBJ2-1; TRBD2 might be the D (6 bases). Per the germline V gene, CDR1 is MDHEN and CDR2 is SYDVKM. The CDR3 spans 13 residues. Trimming stripped 11 bases from V and 13 bases from J, with 24 bases between. CDR3 coding DNA: TGTGCCGCAAACCCGGGGGAGAGAGAGACCCAGTTCTTC. Protein product: CAANPGERETQFF.

This clonotype was detected a few times. The junction and the germline gene differ at one end; a read error may be behind it. The V call is TRBV5-4, the J call TRBJ1-2; weak D call: TRBD1 (5 bases). The CDR3 spans 14 residues. CDR1 is SGHNT and CDR2 is YYREEE in the germline V gene (reference sequence). Written as DNA, the CDR3 is TGTGCCGGCAGCGCCGGGGGATCTAAGTATGGCTACACCTTC. Translation: CAGSAGGSKYGYTF.

Points on this clonotype: This may come from a read error, since a much larger clone is one base off. The chain is built from TRBV7-9 and TRBJ2-2; the D gene could be TRBD1 or TRBD2 (5 bases each). The CDR3 runs 14 residues. Per the germline V gene, CDR1 is SEHNR and CDR2 is FQNEAQ (reference sequence). CDR3: CASSLGLDTGDLFF. CDR3 DNA sequence: TGTGCCAGCAGCTTAGGACTGGACACCGGGGACCTGTTTTTT.

This clonotype is judged medium-sized. The chain links TRBV11-2 to TRBJ2-5, with D maybe TRBD2 (5 bases). V dropped 2 bases and J dropped 0 bases, with 13 bases sitting between them. CDR1 and CDR2 from the germline V gene are SGHAT and FQNNGV. The CDR3 is made up of 16 amino acids. CDR3 sequence (DNA): TGTGCCAGCAGCTTACGGCTAGCAGAGTACCAAGAGACCCAGTACTTC. It codes for CASSLRLAEYQETQYF. The whole variable domain, filled in from reference TRBV11-2 and TRBJ2-5, reads EAGVAQSPRYKIIEKRQSVAFWCNPISGHATLYWYQQILGQGPKLLIQFQNNGVVDDSQLPKDRFSAERLKGVDSTLKIQPAKLEDSAVYLCASSLRLAEYQETQYFGPGTRLLVL.

In its sample, this clonotype was seen once. The chain couples TRBV11-3 to TRBJ1-5; D is unresolved. Germline CDR1 SGHNT, CDR2 YENEEA. The CDR3 extends over 15 amino acids. Trimming pared 8 bases from V and 0 bases from J, leaving 14 bases between. CDR3 bases: TGTGCCAGCCCTAGGACGGGCCATAGCAATCAGCCCCAGCATTTT. It yields the protein CASPRTGHSNQPQHF.

Comment on this clonotype: The conserved phenylalanine or tryptophan is not found at the CDR3 terminus, so this likely reflects a read error. The chain uses TRBV29-1 and TRBJ2-3; 11 nucleotides line up with TRBD2. This CDR3 contains 13 residues. The germline V gene encodes CDR1 SQVTM and CDR2 ANQGSEA. Here the CDR3 reads CSVGTSGADMQYI. The CDR3 nucleotides are TGCAGCGTCGGGACTAGCGGAGCAGATATGCAGTATATT.

Note on this clonotype: A much larger clonotype is one base distant, so this may be a read error. V and J are TRBV5-4 and TRBJ1-2, with TRBD1 matching over 8 bases. V lost 0 bases to trimming and J lost 5 bases; unmatched junction nucleotides: 3. From germline, CDR1 is SGHNT and CDR2 YYREEE (reference sequence). This CDR3 spans 14 amino acids. CDR3 sequence (DNA): TGTGCCAGCAGCTTGGCGGGACAGGTGTATGGCTACACCTTC. The encoded protein is CASSLAGQVYGYTF.

Details on this clonotype: Since a much larger clone is just one base distant, this may be a read error. This chain uses TRBV5-1 with TRBJ1-5, with a tentative D call TRBD1 (6 bases). Trimming pared 4 bases from V and 5 bases from J, leaving 13 bases between. The CDR3 has 14 residues. Per germline, CDR1 SGHRS and CDR2 YFSETQ. CDR3 nucleotide sequence: TGCGCCAGCAGCGTATTAGGGGGGGATCAGCCCCAGCATTTT. This translates into CASSVLGGDQPQHF.

As regards this clonotype: Germline and junction disagree at one end, which may indicate a read error. The chain is built from TRBV6-5 and TRBJ2-3, with D maybe TRBD2 (5 bases). The germline V gene has CDR1 MNHEY and CDR2 SVGAGI. The CDR3 is 15 amino acids. The CDR3 region is CVSSYTGLGTDTQYF. DNA of the CDR3: TGTGTCAGCAGTTACACCGGACTGGGAACAGATACGCAGTATTTT.